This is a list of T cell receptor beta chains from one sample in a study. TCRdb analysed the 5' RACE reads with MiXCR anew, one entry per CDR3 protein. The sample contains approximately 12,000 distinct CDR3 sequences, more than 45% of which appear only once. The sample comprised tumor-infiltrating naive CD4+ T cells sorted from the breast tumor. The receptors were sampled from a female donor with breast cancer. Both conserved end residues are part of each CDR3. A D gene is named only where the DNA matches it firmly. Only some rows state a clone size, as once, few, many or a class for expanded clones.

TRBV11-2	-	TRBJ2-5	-	TGTGCCAGCAGCTCGCTGGGGGCGGGAGTTAAAGAGACCCAGTACTTC	CASSSLGAGVKETQYF
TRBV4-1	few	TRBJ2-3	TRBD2	TGCGCCAGCAGCCACCTTGGACTAGCGGGAGGGCCGAGGATGTCAGATACGCAGTATTTT	CASSHLGLAGGPRMSDTQYF
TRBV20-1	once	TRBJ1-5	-	TGCAGTGCTAGTAAGGGTAACGGCGATCAGCCCCAGCATTTT	CSASKGNGDQPQHF
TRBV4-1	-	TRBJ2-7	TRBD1	TGCGCCAGCAGCCAGCCCGGGACAGGGCTCTACGAGCAGTACTTC	CASSQPGTGLYEQYF
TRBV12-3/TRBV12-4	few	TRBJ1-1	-	TGTGCCAGCAGTCCTCCGGGGCAGGGTGTCACTGAAGCTTTCTTT	CASSPPGQGVTEAFF
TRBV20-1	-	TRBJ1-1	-	TGCAGTGCCCCGATAGGGGCTGCGGGTGAAGCTTTCTTT	CSAPIGAAGEAFF
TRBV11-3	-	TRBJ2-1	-	TGTGCCAGCAGCAGCGGCTCCTACAATGAGCAGTTCTTC	CASSSGSYNEQFF
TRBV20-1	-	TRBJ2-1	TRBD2	TGCAGTGCTAGAGAAGAGCGGGAGTTCAATGAGCAGTTCTTC	CSAREEREFNEQFF
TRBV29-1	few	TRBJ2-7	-	TGCAGCGTTGTCGGCAGCAGCTCCTACGAGCAGTACTTC	CSVVGSSSYEQYF
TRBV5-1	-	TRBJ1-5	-	TGCGCCAGCAGCTTGGGGACGGCGGACAATCAGCCCCAGCATTTT	CASSLGTADNQPQHF
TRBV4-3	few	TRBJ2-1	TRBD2	TGCGCCAGCAGCCAAGATCAAGCGGGATATCTGTTCTTC	CASSQDQAGYLFF